This TCR beta chain derives from a study of cytomegalovirus exposure and HLA in healthy donors. Germline CDR1 and CDR2: SGHRS and YFSETQ. The CDR3 spans 14 residues. The germline V and J ends were trimmed by 1 base and 5 bases, with 13 bases remaining between them. Here immunoSEQ multiplex PCR was the method, and the copy in TCRdb shows in-frame clones only, minus some. The table shows about 150,000 clones, with just under 90% occurring only once. Separate from the roughly 700-subject first cohort, the roughly 120-subject validation cohort was the one that the donors belonged to. The specimen sequenced was PBMCs. The sequence derives from a woman younger than 45 in good health and CMV-seropositive. The V gene is TRBV5-1, the J gene TRBJ2-7; tentative D call: TRBD1 (5 bases). The chain's CDR3 is CASSLRGSGHEQYF. For the CDR3, the DNA is TGCGCCAGCAGCTTGAGGGGATCGGGCCACGAGCAGTACTTC.